This is a list of T cell receptor beta chains from one sample in a study of T cell changes during pregnancy in multiple sclerosis. Clones were sequenced by immunoSEQ multiplex PCR, and TCRdb holds only the in-frame ones, with some missing. The sample records tens of thousands of clones, around 93% being singletons. This specimen was peripheral blood, taken before pregnancy. Receptors originate from a female donor with multiple sclerosis, enrolled in a pregnancy study. Each CDR3 is given with its conserved first and last residue. The order of the fields is V gene, J gene, D gene, clone size, CDR3 DNA, CDR3 protein. D genes are given only for firm matches. The size field is filled for only some rows; it gives once, few, many or a size class.

>TRBV19|TRBJ1-1|TRBD1|NA
TGTGCCAGTAGTATACAGGGACAGCTCACTGAAGCTTTCTTT
CASSIQGQLTEAFF
>TRBV10-3|TRBJ2-3|NA|NA
TGTGCCATCAGTGAGTCTGGGGGGTCATTTTATACGCAGTATTTT
CAISESGGSFYTQYF
>TRBV5-4|TRBJ2-3|TRBD1|NA
TGTGCCAGCAGCACCCGGACAGGGGAGGCAGATACGCAGTATTTT
CASSTRTGEADTQYF
>TRBV27|TRBJ1-5|NA|NA
TGTGCCAGCAGATTTACAGGGTCCCCCAATCAGCCCCAGCATTTT
CASRFTGSPNQPQHF
>TRBV5-1|TRBJ1-1|NA|NA
TGCGCCAGCAGCTTGAGTGCGGGGGCCTACACTGAAGCTTTCTTT
CASSLSAGAYTEAFF
>TRBV2|TRBJ2-3|NA|NA
TGTGCCAGCAGTCTTCAGGGGTTCAGCACAGATACGCAGTATTTT
CASSLQGFSTDTQYF
>TRBV2|TRBJ1-1|NA|NA
TGTGCAGGGGGAGTCTACGGAGGCACTGAAGCTTTCTTT
CAGGVYGGTEAFF
>TRBV6-6|TRBJ1-5|TRBD1|once
TGTGCCAGCAGTCTCATGTTGCCGGGACAGGATCAGCCCCAGCATTTT
CASSLMLPGQDQPQHF
>TRBV9|TRBJ1-1|NA|NA
TGTGCCAGCAGCGTCATGGGAGGAAGGGACACTGAAGCTTTCTTT
CASSVMGGRDTEAFF
>TRBV6-6|TRBJ2-7|NA|NA
TGTGCCAGCAGCAGAAGGACAGTCCAATCCTACGAGCAGTACTTC
CASSRRTVQSYEQYF
>TRBV2|TRBJ2-3|TRBD1|NA
TGTGCCAGCAGCTCGGCAACAGGGGCCCGATTGGATTTT
CASSSATGARLDF
>TRBV2|TRBJ1-3|NA|few
TGTGCCCGGGGACTTTCTGGAAACACCATATATTTT
CARGLSGNTIYF
>TRBV5-1|TRBJ1-4|TRBD1|NA
TGCGCCAGCAGCCAGTACACCGCTACAGGGGGCTTTTTTGAAAAACTGTTTTTT
CASSQYTATGGFFEKLFF
>TRBV9|TRBJ2-7|TRBD1|NA
TGTGCCAGCAGCCCATATACAGGGGGCTCGTACGAGCAGTACTTC
CASSPYTGGSYEQYF
>TRBV5-1|TRBJ1-1|NA|NA
TGCGCCAGCAGCGGTCCGGGGACTGAAGCTTTCTTT
CASSGPGTEAFF
>TRBV29-1|TRBJ1-2|TRBD1|NA
TGCAGCGTTGAAGAGGTGGGCCGGGACAGTGCTAACTATGGCTACACCTTC
CSVEEVGRDSANYGYTF
>TRBV19|TRBJ2-5|TRBD2|NA
TGTGCCAGTAGTATCGGACTAGCGGGGGAACAGACCCAGTACTTC
CASSIGLAGEQTQYF
>TRBV7-2|TRBJ1-6|NA|NA
TGTGCCAGCAGCCGGAATTCACCCCTCCACTTT
CASSRNSPLHF
>TRBV19|TRBJ2-2|TRBD1|NA
TGTGCCAGTCAAGTCCGGGACAGAAACACCGGGGAGCTGTTTTTT
CASQVRDRNTGELFF
>TRBV7-6|TRBJ1-5|NA|NA
TGTGCCAGCAGTGTAGGGCAGGGGAATCAGCCCCAGCATTTT
CASSVGQGNQPQHF
>TRBV2|TRBJ1-3|TRBD1|few
TGTGCCAGCTCTTTCCGGGACAGAAGCTCTGGAAACACCATATATTTT
CASSFRDRSSGNTIYF
>TRBV4-1|TRBJ2-6|NA|NA
TGCGCCAGCAGCCAAGATCGAGCGGAAAGCTCTGGGGCCAACGTCCTGACTTTC
CASSQDRAESSGANVLTF
>TRBV9|TRBJ2-1|NA|NA
TGTGCCAGCAGCGTAGGGAGCGGTAGAGATGAGCAGTTCTTC
CASSVGSGRDEQFF
>TRBV4-2|TRBJ2-1|NA|NA
TGTGCCAGCAGCCAATCTCAGGTCCCCAACAATGAGCAGTTCTTC
CASSQSQVPNNEQFF
>TRBV7-8|TRBJ1-5|NA|NA
TGTGCCAGCAGCTTAGTACAGCCCGATCAGCCCCAGCATTTT
CASSLVQPDQPQHF